In this sample, the clone carrying this TCR beta chain turned up a few times. The antigen is not known. This CDR3 is built from 13 residues. Deletions cut 0 bases from V and 0 bases from J, with 5 bases between. Germline CDR1 is SQVTM and CDR2 is ANQGSEA. This entry belongs to a study of beta chain features in type 1 diabetes. Study observations and caveats: Shortening that was moderate but significant affected the TCRB CDR3s of Type 1 diabetes patients in all four CD4+ subsets.

Of the isolated RNA, all was reverse transcribed, and so the sequenced material was expressed TCRB transcripts. Sequencing used immunoSEQ multiplex PCR; TCRdb keeps in-frame clones, though not all of them. The sample holds about 390,000 clones, around 10% seen once. This chain joins TRBV29-1 and TRBJ1-1, with D hard to call. Sequencing was performed on central memory CD4+ T cells from blood. The source is a man aged 30 to 39 with type 1 diabetes. As DNA, the CDR3 is TGCAGCGTTGAAGAGCACATGAACACTGAAGCTTTCTTT. Its translation is CSVEEHMNTEAFF. The full variable domain, its missing parts supplied by reference TRBV29-1 and TRBJ1-1, is SAVISQKPSRDICQRGTSLTIQCQVDSQVTMMFWYRQQPGQSLTLIATANQGSEATYESGFVIDKFPISRPNLTFSTLTVSNMSPEDSSIYLCSVEEHMNTEAFFGQGTRLTVV.